This T cell receptor (beta chain) originates from a study of blood T cell repertoires in COVID-19. Trimming removed 8 bases from V and 0 bases from J; junction bases left unmatched: 5. This CDR3 spans 15 amino acids. Germline lookup yields CDR1 LNHDA and CDR2 SQIVND (reference sequence). Source study methods: Reference gene primer amplification in the assay estimated nucleated cell counts. The assay was immunoSEQ multiplex PCR, and TCRdb's table has in-frame clones only and misses some. The V and J calls and clone size come from that table; D and trimming were worked out from the DNA. The sample lists around 250,000 clones; around 90% were seen once.

The source is a human donor in a cohort sampled during active COVID-19. The sequenced material came from peripheral blood. The chain carries TRBV19 and TRBJ2-7; 12 bases agree with TRBD2. Here the CDR3 reads CASSGLAGVSYEQYF. CDR3 sequence (DNA): TGTGCCAGTTCGGGACTAGCGGGTGTCTCCTACGAGCAGTACTTC.